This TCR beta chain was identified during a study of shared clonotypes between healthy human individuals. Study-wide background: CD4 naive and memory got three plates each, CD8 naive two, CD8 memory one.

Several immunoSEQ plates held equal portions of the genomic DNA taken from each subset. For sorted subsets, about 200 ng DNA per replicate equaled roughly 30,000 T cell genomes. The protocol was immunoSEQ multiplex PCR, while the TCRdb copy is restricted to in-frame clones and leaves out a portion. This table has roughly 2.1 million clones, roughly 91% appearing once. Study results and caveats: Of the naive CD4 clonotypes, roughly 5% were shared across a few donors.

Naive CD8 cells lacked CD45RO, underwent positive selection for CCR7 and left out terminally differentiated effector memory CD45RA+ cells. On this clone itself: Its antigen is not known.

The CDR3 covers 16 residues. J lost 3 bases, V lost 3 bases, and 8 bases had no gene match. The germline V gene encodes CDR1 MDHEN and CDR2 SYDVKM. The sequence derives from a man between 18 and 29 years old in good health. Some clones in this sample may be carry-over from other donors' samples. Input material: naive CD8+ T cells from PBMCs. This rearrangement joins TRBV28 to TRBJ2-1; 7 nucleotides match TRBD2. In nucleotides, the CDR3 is TGTGCCAGCAGTTTTAAGCGGGATCCGGTCTACAATGAGCAGTTCTTC. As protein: CASSFKRDPVYNEQFF.